These T cell receptor beta chains were read from a single sample in a study of ipilimumab plus nivolumab after autologous stem cell transplantation. Profiling relied on immunoSEQ multiplex PCR, and the TCRdb table lists in-frame clones only, not all of them. The sample has just under 9,500 clones, 67% seen once. The sample consisted of PBMCs, taken in a trial of ipilimumab plus nivolumab as post-transplant consolidation. The receptors here all came from a female donor with multiple myeloma. Each CDR3 is given with its conserved first and last residue. Each record gives: V gene, clone size, D gene, J gene, CDR3 protein, CDR3 DNA. D genes are given only for firm matches. Not all rows give a size; the values are once, few, many and, for expanded clones, a class.

TRBV5-1	few	.	TRBJ2-2	CASTLMGGEYTGELFF	TGCGCCAGCACCTTGATGGGGGGCGAGTACACCGGGGAGCTGTTTTTT
TRBV7-2	.	.	TRBJ1-6	CASSSAWPGYSPLHF	TGTGCCAGCAGCAGTGCTTGGCCCGGGTATTCACCCCTCCACTTT
TRBV9	few	TRBD1	TRBJ1-2	CASSATGGAGGYTF	TGTGCCAGCAGCGCGACAGGGGGCGCGGGCGGCTACACCTTC
TRBV27	few	.	TRBJ1-1	CASRHAGPTEAFF	TGTGCCAGCAGGCATGCAGGGCCCACTGAAGCTTTCTTT
TRBV6-5	.	.	TRBJ1-1	CASSYFEQMNTEAFF	TGTGCCAGCAGTTACTTCGAACAGATGAACACTGAAGCTTTCTTT
TRBV28	.	TRBD1	TRBJ2-2	CASSSPGGVTGELFF	TGTGCCAGCAGTTCCCCAGGGGGCGTCACCGGGGAGCTGTTTTTT
TRBV18	.	.	TRBJ1-5	CASSPDVFSNQPQHF	TGTGCCAGCTCACCTGATGTATTTAGCAATCAGCCCCAGCATTTT
TRBV4-1	.	.	TRBJ2-2	CASSQGWGNTGELFF	TGCGCCAGCAGCCAAGGTTGGGGTAACACCGGGGAGTTGTTTTTT
TRBV7-9	few	.	TRBJ2-7	CASSPSSYEQYF	TGTGCCAGCAGCCCTAGCTCCTACGAGCAGTACTTC
TRBV21-1	.	.	TRBJ1-2	CASSKVLRGVDGYTF	TGTGCCAGCAGCAAAGTATTACGGGGAGTAGATGGCTACACCTTC